A single sample is the source of the 5 T cell receptor beta chains below, sequenced in a study of blood T cell repertoires in COVID-19. Measured with immunoSEQ multiplex PCR; TCRdb has only the in-frame clones, and not every one. This table holds fewer than 350,000 clones, around four fifths found once. Sequenced material: peripheral blood. Source of these receptors: a woman in her fifties or sixties with active or convalescent COVID-19.

The V gene is TRBV9, the J gene TRBJ2-5, with TRBD2 as a possible D gene (5 bases). Trimming left V 0 bases short and J 5 bases short, with 11 bases between. Per germline, CDR1 SGDLS and CDR2 YYNGEE. The length of the CDR3 is 14 residues. For the CDR3, the DNA is TGTGCCAGCAGCGTAGATTCTAGCACGGAGACCCAGTACTTC. Its translation: CASSVDSSTETQYF.

The CDR3 spells CASSRRERSPLHF. CDR3 DNA sequence: TGTGCCAGTAGTCGGAGGGAACGGTCACCCCTCCACTTT. The V and J genes are TRBV19 and TRBJ1-6; no clear D. The ends were cut back, 5 bases at V and 10 bases at J, with 12 bases in the middle. This CDR3 is 13 amino acids long. The germline gives CDR1 LNHDA, CDR2 SQIVND (reference sequence).

The chain recombines TRBV10-1 with TRBJ2-5, with 10 nucleotides matching TRBD2. The CDR3 is 16 amino acids. The V and J ends lost 0 bases and 2 bases, in that order; junction bases with no gene match: 3. Germline-derived CDR1 and CDR2 are WNHNN and SYGVQD (reference sequence). The CDR3 coding sequence is TGCGCCAGCAGTGAGTCCCAAGCGGGAGGGCAAGAGACCCAGTACTTC. This encodes CASSESQAGGQETQYF.

This chain links TRBV19 with TRBJ1-2; 9 positions agree with TRBD1. V lost 7 bases, J lost 5 bases, and 5 bases stayed unmatched. CDR1 and CDR2 (germline): LNHDA, SQIVND (reference sequence). There are 13 residues in the CDR3. The CDR3 region has the DNA TGTGCCAGTACCCAGACAGGGGGGTATGGCTACACCTTC. Amino acid sequence: CASTQTGGYGYTF.

The chain uses TRBV3-1 (or the pseudogene TRBV3-2) and TRBJ1-4, with D unclear. Germline CDR1 reads LGHDT; CDR2 reads YNNKEL (reference sequence). V lost 4 bases and J 0 bases, leaving 12 bases between the germline ends. This CDR3 is built from 16 residues. The CDR3 loop is CASSREDWTTNEKLFF. CDR3 in DNA: TGTGCCAGCAGCCGCGAAGACTGGACAACTAATGAAAAACTGTTTTTT.